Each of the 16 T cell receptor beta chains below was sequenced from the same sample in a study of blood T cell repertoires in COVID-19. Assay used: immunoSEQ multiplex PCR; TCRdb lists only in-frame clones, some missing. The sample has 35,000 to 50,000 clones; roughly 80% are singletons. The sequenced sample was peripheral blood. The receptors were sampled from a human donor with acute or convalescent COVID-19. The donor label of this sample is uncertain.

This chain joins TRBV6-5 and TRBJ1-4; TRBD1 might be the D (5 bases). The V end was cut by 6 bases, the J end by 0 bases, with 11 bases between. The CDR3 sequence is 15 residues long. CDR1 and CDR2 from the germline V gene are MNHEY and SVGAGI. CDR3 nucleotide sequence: TGTGCCAGCAGGCTTGGGGGGGCAACTAATGAAAAACTGTTTTTT. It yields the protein CASRLGGATNEKLFF.

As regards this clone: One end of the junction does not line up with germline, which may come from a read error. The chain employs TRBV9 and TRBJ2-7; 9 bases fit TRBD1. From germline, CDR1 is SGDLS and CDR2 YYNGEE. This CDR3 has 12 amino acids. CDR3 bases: TGTGCCAGCACCCCCTACCCCGGGACAGGGAACTTC. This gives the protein CASTPYPGTGNF.

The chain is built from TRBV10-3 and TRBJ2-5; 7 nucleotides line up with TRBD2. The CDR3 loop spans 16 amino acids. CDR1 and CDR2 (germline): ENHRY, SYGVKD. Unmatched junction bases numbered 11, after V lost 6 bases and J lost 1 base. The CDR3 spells CAIRGEGKAGQETQYF. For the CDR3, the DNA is TGTGCCATCAGGGGGGAGGGCAAAGCGGGCCAAGAGACCCAGTACTTC.

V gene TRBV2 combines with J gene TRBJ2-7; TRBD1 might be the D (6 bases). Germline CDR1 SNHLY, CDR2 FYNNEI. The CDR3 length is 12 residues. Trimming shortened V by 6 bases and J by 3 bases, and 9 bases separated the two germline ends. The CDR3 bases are TGTGCCAGCAGAGTGGACAGCTACGAGCAGTACTTC. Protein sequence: CASRVDSYEQYF.

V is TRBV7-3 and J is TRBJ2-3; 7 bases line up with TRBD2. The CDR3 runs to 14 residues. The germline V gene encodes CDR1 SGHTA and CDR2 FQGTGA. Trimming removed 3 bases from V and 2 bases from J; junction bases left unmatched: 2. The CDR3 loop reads CASSFLAVTDTQYF. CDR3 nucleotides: TGTGCCAGCAGCTTTCTAGCGGTCACAGATACGCAGTATTTT. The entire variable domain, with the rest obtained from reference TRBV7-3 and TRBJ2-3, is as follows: GAGVSQTPSNKVTEKGKYVELRCDPISGHTALYWYRQSLGQGPEFLIYFQGTGAADDSGLPNDRFFAVRPEGSVSTLKIQRTERGDSAVYLCASSFLAVTDTQYFGPGTRLTVL.

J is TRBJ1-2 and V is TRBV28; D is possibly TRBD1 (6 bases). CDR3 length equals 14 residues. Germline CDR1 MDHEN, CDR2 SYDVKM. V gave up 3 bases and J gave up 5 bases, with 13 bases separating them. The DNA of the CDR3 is TGTGCCAGCAGTTTGGGGGGGGCGCATTATGGCTACACCTTC. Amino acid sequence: CASSLGGAHYGYTF.

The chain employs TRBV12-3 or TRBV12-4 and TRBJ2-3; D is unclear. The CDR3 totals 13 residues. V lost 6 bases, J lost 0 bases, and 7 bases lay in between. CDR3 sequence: CASRTSSTDTQYF. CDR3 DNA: TGTGCCAGCAGGACATCCAGCACAGATACGCAGTATTTT.

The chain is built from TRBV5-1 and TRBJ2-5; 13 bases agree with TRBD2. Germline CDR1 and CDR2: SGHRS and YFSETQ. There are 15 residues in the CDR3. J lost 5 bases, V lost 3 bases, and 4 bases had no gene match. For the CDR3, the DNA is TGCGCCAGCAGCTCGACTAGCGGGGGGCGGGAGACCCAGTACTTC. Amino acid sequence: CASSSTSGGRETQYF. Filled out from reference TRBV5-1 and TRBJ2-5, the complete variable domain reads KAGVTQTPRYLIKTRGQQVTLSCSPISGHRSVSWYQQTPGQGLQFLFEYFSETQRNKGNFPGRFSGRQFSNSRSEMNVSTLELGDSALYLCASSSTSGGRETQYFGPGTRLLVL.

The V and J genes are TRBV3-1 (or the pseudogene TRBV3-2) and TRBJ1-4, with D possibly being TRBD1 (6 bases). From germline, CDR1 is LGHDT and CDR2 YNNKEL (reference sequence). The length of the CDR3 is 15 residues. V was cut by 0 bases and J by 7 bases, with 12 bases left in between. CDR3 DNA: TGTGCCAGCAGCCAAGATCCCGGACAGCCTGAAAAACTGTTTTTT. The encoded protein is CASSQDPGQPEKLFF.

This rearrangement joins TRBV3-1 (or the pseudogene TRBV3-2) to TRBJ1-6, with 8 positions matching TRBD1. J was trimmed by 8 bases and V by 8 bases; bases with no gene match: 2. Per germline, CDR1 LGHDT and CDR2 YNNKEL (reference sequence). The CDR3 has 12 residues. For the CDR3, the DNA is TGTGCCAGCGGGACAGGAGATTCACCCCTCCACTTT. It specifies CASGTGDSPLHF.

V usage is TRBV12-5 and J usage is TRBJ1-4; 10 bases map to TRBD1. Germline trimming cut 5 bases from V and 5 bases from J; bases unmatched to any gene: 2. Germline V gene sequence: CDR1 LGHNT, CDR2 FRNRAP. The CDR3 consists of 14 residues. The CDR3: CASGPGQGNEKLFF. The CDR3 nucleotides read TGTGCTAGTGGTCCGGGACAGGGGAATGAAAAACTGTTTTTT.

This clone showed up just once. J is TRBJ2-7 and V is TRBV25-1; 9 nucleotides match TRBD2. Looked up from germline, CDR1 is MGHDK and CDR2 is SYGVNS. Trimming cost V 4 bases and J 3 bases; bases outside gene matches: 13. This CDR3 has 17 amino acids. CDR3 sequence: CASSAGLTSGQCYEQYF. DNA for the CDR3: TGTGCCAGCAGTGCGGGCCTTACTAGCGGGCAATGCTACGAGCAGTACTTC.

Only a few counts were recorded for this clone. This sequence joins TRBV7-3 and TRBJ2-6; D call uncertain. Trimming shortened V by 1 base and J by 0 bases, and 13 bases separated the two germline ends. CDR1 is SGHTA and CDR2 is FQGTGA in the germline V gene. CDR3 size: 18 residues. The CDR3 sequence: CASSLNAASISGANVLTF. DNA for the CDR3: TGTGCCAGCAGCTTAAATGCGGCCAGCATCTCTGGGGCCAACGTCCTGACTTTC.

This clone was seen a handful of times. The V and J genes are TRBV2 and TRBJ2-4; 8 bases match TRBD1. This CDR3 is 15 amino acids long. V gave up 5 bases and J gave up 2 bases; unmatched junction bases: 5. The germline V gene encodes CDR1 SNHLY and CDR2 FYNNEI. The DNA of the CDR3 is TGTGCCAGCAGTACTTGGACAGGGTCCAAAAACATTCAGTACTTC. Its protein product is CASSTWTGSKNIQYF.

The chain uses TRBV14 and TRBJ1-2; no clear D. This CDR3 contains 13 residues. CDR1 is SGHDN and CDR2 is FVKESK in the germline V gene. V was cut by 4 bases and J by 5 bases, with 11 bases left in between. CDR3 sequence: CASSPRGRYGYTF. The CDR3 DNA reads TGTGCCAGCAGCCCCCGAGGGCGATATGGCTACACCTTC.

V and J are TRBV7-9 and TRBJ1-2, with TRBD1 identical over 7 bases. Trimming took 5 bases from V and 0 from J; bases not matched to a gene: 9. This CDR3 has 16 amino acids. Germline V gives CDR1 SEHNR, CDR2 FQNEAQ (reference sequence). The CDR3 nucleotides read TGTGCCAGCAGCGCCAGACAGGGAATGGCTAACTATGGCTACACCTTC. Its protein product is CASSARQGMANYGYTF.